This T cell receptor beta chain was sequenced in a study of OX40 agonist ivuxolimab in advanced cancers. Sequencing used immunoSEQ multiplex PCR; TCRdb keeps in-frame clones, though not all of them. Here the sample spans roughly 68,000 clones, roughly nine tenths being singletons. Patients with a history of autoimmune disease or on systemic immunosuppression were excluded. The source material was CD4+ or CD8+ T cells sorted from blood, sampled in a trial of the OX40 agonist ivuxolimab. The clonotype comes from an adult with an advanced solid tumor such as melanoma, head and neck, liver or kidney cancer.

The CDR3 reads CASSSGPGDGKNIQYF. The CDR3, as DNA: TGTGCCAGCAGCTCCGGTCCGGGGGATGGCAAAAACATTCAGTACTTC. The chain recombines TRBV7-6 with TRBJ2-4; TRBD2 might be the D (6 bases). The germline CDR1 and CDR2 sequences are SGHVS and FNYEAQ. The CDR3 length is 16 residues. V lost 4 bases and J lost 3, with 16 bases in between. Using reference TRBV7-6 and TRBJ2-4 for the parts outside the CDR3, the full variable domain is GAGVSQSPRYKVTKRGQDVALRCDPISGHVSLYWYRQALGQGPEFLTYFNYEAQQDKSGLPNDRFSAERPEGSISTLTIQRTEQRDSAMYRCASSSGPGDGKNIQYFGAGTRLSVL.